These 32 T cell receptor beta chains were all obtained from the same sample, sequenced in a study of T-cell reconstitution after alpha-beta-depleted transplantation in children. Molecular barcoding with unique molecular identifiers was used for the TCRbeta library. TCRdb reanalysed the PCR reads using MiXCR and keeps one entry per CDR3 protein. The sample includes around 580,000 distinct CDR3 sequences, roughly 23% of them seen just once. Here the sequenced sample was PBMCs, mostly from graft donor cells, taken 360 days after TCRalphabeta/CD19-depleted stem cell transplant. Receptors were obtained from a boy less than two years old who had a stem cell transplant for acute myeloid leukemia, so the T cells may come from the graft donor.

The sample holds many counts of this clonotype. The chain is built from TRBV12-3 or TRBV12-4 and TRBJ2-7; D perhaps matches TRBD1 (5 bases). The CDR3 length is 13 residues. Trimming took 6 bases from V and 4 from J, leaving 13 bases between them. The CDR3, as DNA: TGTGCCAGCAGCCTAGGACATGTATACGAGCAGTACTTC. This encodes CASSLGHVYEQYF.

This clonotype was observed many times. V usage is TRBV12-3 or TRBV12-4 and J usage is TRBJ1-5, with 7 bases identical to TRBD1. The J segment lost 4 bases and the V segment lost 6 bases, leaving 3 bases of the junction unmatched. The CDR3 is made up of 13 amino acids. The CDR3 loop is CASSQTGNQPQHF. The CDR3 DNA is TGTGCCAGCAGCCAGACAGGGAATCAGCCCCAGCATTTT.

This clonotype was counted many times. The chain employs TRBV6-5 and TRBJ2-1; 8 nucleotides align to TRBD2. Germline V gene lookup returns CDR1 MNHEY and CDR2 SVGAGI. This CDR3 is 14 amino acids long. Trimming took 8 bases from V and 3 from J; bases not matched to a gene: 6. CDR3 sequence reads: CASFPGGGYNEQFF. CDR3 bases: TGTGCCAGCTTTCCCGGGGGGGGCTACAATGAGCAGTTCTTC.

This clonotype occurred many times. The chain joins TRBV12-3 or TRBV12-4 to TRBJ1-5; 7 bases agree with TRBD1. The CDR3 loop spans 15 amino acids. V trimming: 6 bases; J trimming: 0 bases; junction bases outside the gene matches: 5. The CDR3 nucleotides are TGTGCCAGCAGCCTCACAGGGGTTAGCAATCAGCCCCAGCATTTT. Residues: CASSLTGVSNQPQHF.

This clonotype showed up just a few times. CDR3 DNA sequence: TGTGCCAGCAAGGATCAGACAGGGGACTATGGCTACACCTTC. It yields the protein CASKDQTGDYGYTF. The V and J genes are TRBV9 and TRBJ1-2; 8 bases are shared with TRBD1. Germline V gene lookup returns CDR1 SGDLS and CDR2 YYNGEE. The CDR3 extends over 14 amino acids. Trimming took 6 bases from V and 3 from J; bases not matched to a gene: 7.

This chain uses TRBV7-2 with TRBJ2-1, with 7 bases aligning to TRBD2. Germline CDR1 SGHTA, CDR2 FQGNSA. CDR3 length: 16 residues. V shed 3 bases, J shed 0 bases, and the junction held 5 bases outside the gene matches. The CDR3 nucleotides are TGTGCCAGCAGCTTCCGGGGGGTGAGCTCCTACAATGAGCAGTTCTTC. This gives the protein CASSFRGVSSYNEQFF.

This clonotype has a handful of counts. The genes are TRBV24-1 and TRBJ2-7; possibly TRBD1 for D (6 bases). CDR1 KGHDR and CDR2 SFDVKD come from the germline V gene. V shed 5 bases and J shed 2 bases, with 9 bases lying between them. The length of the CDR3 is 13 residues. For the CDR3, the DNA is TGTGCCACCAGTGCGACAGGCACCTACGAGCAGTACTTC. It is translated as CATSATGTYEQYF.

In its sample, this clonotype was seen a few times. The CDR3 loop reads CASSLVRRSTEAFF. The CDR3 nucleotides read TGTGCCAGCAGTTTGGTACGGAGGAGCACTGAAGCTTTCTTT. The chain combines TRBV6-5 with TRBJ1-1; D gene uncertain. Trimming removed 4 bases from V and 4 bases from J, with 13 bases in between. CDR1 MNHEY and CDR2 SVGAGI come from the germline V gene. CDR3 length: 14 residues.

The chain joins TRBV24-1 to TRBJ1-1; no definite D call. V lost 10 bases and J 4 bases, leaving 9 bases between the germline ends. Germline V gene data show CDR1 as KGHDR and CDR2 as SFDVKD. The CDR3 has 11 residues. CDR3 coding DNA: TGTGCCACAAGAGTGGGCACTGAAGCTTTCTTT. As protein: CATRVGTEAFF.

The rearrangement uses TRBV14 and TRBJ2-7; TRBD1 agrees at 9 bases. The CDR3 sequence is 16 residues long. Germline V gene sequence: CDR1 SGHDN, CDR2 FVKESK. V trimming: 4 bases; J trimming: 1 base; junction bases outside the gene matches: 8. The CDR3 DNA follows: TGTGCCAGCAGCCGACTGGGGGGGACAGGGTCCTACGAGCAGTACTTC. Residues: CASSRLGGTGSYEQYF.

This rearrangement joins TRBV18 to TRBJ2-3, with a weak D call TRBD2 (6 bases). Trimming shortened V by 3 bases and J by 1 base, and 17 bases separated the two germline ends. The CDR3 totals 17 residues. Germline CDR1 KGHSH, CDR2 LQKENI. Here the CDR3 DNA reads TGTGCCAGCTCACCCCCCGCGGGGACGACGGGCACAGATACGCAGTATTTT. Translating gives CASSPPAGTTGTDTQYF. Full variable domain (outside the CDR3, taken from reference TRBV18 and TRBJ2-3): NAGVMQNPRHLVRRRGQEARLRCSPMKGHSHVYWYRQLPEEGLKFMVYLQKENIIDESGMPKERFSAEFPKEGPSILRIQQVVRGDSAAYFCASSPPAGTTGTDTQYFGPGTRLTVL.

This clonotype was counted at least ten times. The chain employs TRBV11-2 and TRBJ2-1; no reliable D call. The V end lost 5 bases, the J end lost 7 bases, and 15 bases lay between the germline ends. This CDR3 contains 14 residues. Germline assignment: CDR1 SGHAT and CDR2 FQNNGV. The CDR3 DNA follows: TGTGCCAGCAGCCCGCAAAACAGCGTGAATGAGCAGTTCTTC. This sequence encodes CASSPQNSVNEQFF.

The CDR3 reads CASSKDDRGVCGNGYTF. Here the CDR3 DNA reads TGTGCCAGCAGCAAAGATGACAGGGGGGTGTGTGGAAATGGCTACACCTTC. The chain recombines TRBV21-1 with TRBJ1-2; the D call in the table, TRBD1, was not verified against the DNA. TRBV21-1 is tagged as a pseudogene. The CDR3 covers 17 residues.

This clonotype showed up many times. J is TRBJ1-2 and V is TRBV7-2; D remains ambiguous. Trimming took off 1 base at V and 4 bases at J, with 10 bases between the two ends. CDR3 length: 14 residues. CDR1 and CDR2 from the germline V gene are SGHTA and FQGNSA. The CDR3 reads CASSLGLGTYGYTF. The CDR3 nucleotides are TGTGCCAGCAGCTTAGGTCTAGGAACCTATGGCTACACCTTC.

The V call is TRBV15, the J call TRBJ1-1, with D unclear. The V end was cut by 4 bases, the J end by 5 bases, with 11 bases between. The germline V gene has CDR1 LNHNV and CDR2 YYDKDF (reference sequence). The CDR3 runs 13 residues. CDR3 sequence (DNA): TGTGCCACCAGCAATTCTCATATGACTGAAGCTTTCTTT. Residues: CATSNSHMTEAFF.

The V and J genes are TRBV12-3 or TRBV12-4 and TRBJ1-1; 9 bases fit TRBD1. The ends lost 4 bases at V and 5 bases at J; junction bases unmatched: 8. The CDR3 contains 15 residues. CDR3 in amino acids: CASSSDDRGRTEAFF. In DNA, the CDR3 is TGTGCCAGCAGTTCGGACGACAGGGGGAGGACTGAAGCTTTCTTT.

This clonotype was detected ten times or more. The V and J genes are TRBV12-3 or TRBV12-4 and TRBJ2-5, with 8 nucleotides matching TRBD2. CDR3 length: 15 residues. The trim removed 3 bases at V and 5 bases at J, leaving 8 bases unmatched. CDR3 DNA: TGTGCCAGCAGTTTCCTCGGGGGGGCCAAGGAGACCCAGTACTTC. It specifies CASSFLGGAKETQYF.

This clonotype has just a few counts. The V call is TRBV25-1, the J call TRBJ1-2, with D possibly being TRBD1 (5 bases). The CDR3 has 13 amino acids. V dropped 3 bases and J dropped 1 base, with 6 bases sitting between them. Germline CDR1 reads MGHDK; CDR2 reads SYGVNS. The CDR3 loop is CASSEGLNYGYTF. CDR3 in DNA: TGTGCCAGCAGTGAGGGACTTAACTATGGCTACACCTTC.

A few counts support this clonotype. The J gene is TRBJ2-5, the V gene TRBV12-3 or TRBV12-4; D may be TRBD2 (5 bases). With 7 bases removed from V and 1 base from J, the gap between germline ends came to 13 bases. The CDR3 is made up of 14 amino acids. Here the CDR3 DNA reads TGTGCCAGCACCAAACGGGCGGGCCAAGAGACCCAGTACTTC. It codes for CASTKRAGQETQYF.

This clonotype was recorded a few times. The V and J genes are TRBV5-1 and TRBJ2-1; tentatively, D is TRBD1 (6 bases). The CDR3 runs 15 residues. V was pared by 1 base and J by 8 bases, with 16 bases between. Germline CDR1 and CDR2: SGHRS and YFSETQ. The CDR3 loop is CASSLRQADIHEQFF. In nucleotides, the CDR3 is TGCGCCAGCAGCTTGAGACAGGCCGATATCCATGAGCAGTTCTTC.

The DNA of the CDR3 is TGTGCCTGGAGTGGCAAGGGAGGCATTCAGTACTTC. It yields the protein CAWSGKGGIQYF. V usage is TRBV30 and J usage is TRBJ2-4; D might be TRBD2 (6 bases). CDR1 GTSNPN and CDR2 SVGIG come from the germline V gene (reference sequence). With 1 base removed from V and 9 bases from J, the gap between germline ends came to 10 bases. The length of the CDR3 is 12 residues.

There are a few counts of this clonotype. The CDR3 DNA sequence: TGTGCCAGCAGTAGCTCGGGCCACCTCCTCTCCTACGAGCAGTACTTC. Its translation is CASSSSGHLLSYEQYF. V and J are TRBV12-3 or TRBV12-4 and TRBJ2-7; D not certain. Trimming stripped 5 bases from V and 0 bases from J, with 17 bases between. The CDR3 has 16 amino acids.

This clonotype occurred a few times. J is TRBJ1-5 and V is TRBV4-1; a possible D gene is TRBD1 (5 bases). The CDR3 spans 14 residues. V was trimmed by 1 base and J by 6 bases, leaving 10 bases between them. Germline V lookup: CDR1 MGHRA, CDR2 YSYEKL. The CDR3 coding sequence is TGCGCCAGCAGCCAAGCGGGGGGTAGTCAGCCCCAGCATTTT. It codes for CASSQAGGSQPQHF.

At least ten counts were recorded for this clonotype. DNA for the CDR3: TGTGCCAGCAGTTACTCGTTGCGGGGGGGACTGAATGAGCAGTTCTTC. This gives the protein CASSYSLRGGLNEQFF. V usage is TRBV6-2 or TRBV6-3 and J usage is TRBJ2-1, with TRBD2 identical over 9 bases. V shed 0 bases, J shed 7 bases, and the junction held 7 bases outside the gene matches. The CDR3 runs to 16 residues. The germline V gene has CDR1 MNHEY and CDR2 SVGEGT.

In DNA, the CDR3 is TGTGCCAGCAGTTTAGCGCGGGTCTTCACAGATACGCAGTATTTT. The encoded protein is CASSLARVFTDTQYF. This rearrangement joins TRBV12-3 or TRBV12-4 to TRBJ2-3; possibly TRBD2 for D (5 bases). Trimming took 0 bases from V and 2 from J, leaving 9 bases between them. The CDR3 loop spans 15 amino acids.

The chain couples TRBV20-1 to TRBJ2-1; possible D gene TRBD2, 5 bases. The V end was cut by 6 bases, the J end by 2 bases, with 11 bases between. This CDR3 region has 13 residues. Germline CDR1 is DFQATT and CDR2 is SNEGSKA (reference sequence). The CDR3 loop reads CSASEAAYNEQFF. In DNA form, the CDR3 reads TGCAGTGCATCGGAGGCGGCCTACAATGAGCAGTTCTTC.

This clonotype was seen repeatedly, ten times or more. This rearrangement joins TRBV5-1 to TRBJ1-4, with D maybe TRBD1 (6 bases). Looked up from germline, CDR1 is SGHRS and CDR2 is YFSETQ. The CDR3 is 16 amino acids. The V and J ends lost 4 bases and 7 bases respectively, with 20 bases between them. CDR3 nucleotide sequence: TGCGCCAGCAGCCCTGGACCTCAGGGGTCGGGTGAAAAACTGTTTTTT. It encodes CASSPGPQGSGEKLFF.

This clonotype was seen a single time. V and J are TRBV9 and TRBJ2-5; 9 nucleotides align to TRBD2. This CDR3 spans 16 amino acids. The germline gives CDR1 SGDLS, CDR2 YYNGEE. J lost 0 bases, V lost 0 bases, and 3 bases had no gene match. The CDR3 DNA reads TGTGCCAGCAGCGTAGCTAGCGGGGTGTACCAAGAGACCCAGTACTTC. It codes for CASSVASGVYQETQYF. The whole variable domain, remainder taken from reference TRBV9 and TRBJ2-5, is DSGVTQTPKHLITATGQRVTLRCSPRSGDLSVYWYQQSLDQGLQFLIQYYNGEERAKGNILERFSAQQFPDLHSELNLSSLELGDSALYFCASSVASGVYQETQYFGPGTRLLVL.

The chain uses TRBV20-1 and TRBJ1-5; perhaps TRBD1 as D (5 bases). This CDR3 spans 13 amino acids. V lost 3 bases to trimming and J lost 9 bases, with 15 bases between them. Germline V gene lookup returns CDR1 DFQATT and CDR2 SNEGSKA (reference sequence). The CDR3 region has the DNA TGCAGTGCTAGGGAGGGGACCACGGGGCCCCAGCATTTT. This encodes CSAREGTTGPQHF.

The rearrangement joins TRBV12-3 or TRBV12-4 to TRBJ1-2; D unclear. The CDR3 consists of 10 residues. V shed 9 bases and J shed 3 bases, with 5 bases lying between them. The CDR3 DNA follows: TGTGCCAGTGGAGACTATGGCTACACCTTC. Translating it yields CASGDYGYTF.

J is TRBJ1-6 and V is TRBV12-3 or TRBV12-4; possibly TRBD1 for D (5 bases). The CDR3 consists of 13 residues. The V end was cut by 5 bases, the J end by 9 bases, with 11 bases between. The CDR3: CASSGTGTSPLHF. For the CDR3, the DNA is TGTGCCAGCAGTGGGACCGGGACTTCACCCCTCCACTTT.

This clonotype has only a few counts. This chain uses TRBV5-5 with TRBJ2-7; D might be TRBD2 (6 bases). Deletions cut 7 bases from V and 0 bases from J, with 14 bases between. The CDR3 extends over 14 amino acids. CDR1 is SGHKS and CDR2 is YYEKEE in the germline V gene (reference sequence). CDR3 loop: CASGAGFASYEQYF. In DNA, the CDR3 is TGTGCCAGCGGTGCGGGGTTCGCCTCCTACGAGCAGTACTTC.